A single TCR beta chain is shown here with its context. The data were produced by immunoSEQ multiplex PCR, yet TCRdb's version contains in-frame clones alone and is incomplete. The sample contains approximately 58,000 clones, roughly 90% of which appear only once. This CDR3 has 19 amino acids. The data belong to a study of technical replicates of blood from a few donors. This TCR was sampled from a human donor in good health. Some clones in this sample may be carry-over from other donors' samples. The chain links TRBV21-1 to TRBJ2-7; the table calls TRBD2, which could not be checked here. TRBV21-1 is recorded as a pseudogene. Sequenced material: PBMCs. The CDR3 nucleotides are TGTGCCAGCAGCAATGTAACGTGGCGGGGAATCCTAGGTTCCTACGAGCAGTACTTC. It encodes CASSNVTWRGILGSYEQYF.